The next 12 T cell receptor beta chains were all read from a single sample in a study of control samples from healthy donors and cancer patients. Repertoires were generated with immunoSEQ multiplex PCR, while TCRdb's copy carries only in-frame clones and drops some. Of more than 140,000 clones listed, around 94% are singletons. Sample: blood. The receptors here all came from a man aged 35-49 years in good health.

This sequence joins TRBV19 and TRBJ1-2; D is perhaps TRBD1 (5 bases). CDR1 is LNHDA, CDR2 SQIVND, per germline (reference sequence). The CDR3 consists of 14 residues. Trimming removed 6 bases at V and 4 bases at J, with 15 bases between. The CDR3 DNA is TGTGCCAGTAGACCCCAGGGCGAGCCCTATGGCTACACCTTC. Translating it yields CASRPQGEPYGYTF.

This clone was detected once. The rearrangement uses TRBV7-8 and TRBJ2-5; TRBD1 matches at 7 bases. Germline V lookup: CDR1 SGHVS, CDR2 FQNEAQ. V lost 0 bases to trimming and J lost 1 base; unmatched junction nucleotides: 2. The CDR3 consists of 15 residues. CDR3 protein: CASSLAPGGQETQYF. In DNA, the CDR3 is TGTGCCAGCAGCTTAGCCCCAGGGGGCCAAGAGACCCAGTACTTC.

The V gene is TRBV7-9, the J gene TRBJ2-2; D might be TRBD1 (5 bases). Germline CDR1 reads SEHNR; CDR2 reads FQNEAQ (reference sequence). The ends were cut back, 2 bases at V and 7 bases at J, with 11 bases in the middle. CDR3 size: 14 residues. CDR3 sequence reads: CASSLRGFDGELFF. CDR3 DNA: TGTGCCAGCAGCTTAAGGGGTTTCGACGGGGAGCTGTTTTTT.

This rearrangement joins TRBV5-1 to TRBJ1-3; possibly TRBD1 for D (6 bases). CDR1 is SGHRS, CDR2 YFSETQ, per germline. There are 18 residues in the CDR3. Trimming removed 4 bases from V and 0 bases from J, with 20 bases in between. The DNA for the CDR3 is TGCGCCAGCAGCCCGACAGGCCCTCCGCTACACTCTGGAAACACCATATATTTT. It specifies CASSPTGPPLHSGNTIYF.

The chain employs TRBV27 and TRBJ2-7; D uncertain. Trimming left V 3 bases short and J 3 bases short, with 9 bases between. CDR1 MNHEY and CDR2 SMNVEV come from the germline V gene (reference sequence). The length of the CDR3 is 13 residues. In DNA form, the CDR3 reads TGTGCCAGCAGTTTTGTCCCGGGCTACGAGCAGTACTTC. Its protein is CASSFVPGYEQYF.

V gene TRBV5-1 combines with J gene TRBJ2-2; D is possibly TRBD1 or TRBD2 (5 bases each). Germline V lookup: CDR1 SGHRS, CDR2 YFSETQ. The CDR3 is made up of 14 amino acids. Trimming shortened V by 0 bases and J by 7 bases, and 10 bases separated the two germline ends. The CDR3 here is CASSLAGASGELFF. The CDR3 coding sequence is TGCGCCAGCAGCTTGGCCGGGGCAAGCGGGGAGCTGTTTTTT. Drawing the rest from reference TRBV5-1 and TRBJ2-2, the complete variable domain is KAGVTQTPRYLIKTRGQQVTLSCSPISGHRSVSWYQQTPGQGLQFLFEYFSETQRNKGNFPGRFSGRQFSNSRSEMNVSTLELGDSALYLCASSLAGASGELFFGEGSRLTVL.

This clone was counted a single time. V is TRBV3-1 (or the pseudogene TRBV3-2) and J is TRBJ1-1; TRBD1 is a possible D gene (5 bases). The length of the CDR3 is 15 residues. Looked up from germline, CDR1 is LGHDT and CDR2 is YNNKEL (reference sequence). With 0 bases removed from V and 0 bases from J, the gap between germline ends came to 8 bases. The CDR3 DNA sequence: TGTGCCAGCAGCCAAGACGAGGGGATGAACACTGAAGCTTTCTTT. It is translated as CASSQDEGMNTEAFF.

This clone was recorded once. The CDR3 here is CASSGGVGRWETQYF. The CDR3 nucleotides are TGTGCCAGCAGTGGGGGGGTCGGCAGGTGGGAGACCCAGTACTTC. The rearrangement uses TRBV27 and TRBJ2-5; 7 bases agree with TRBD2. The CDR3 is made up of 15 amino acids. J lost 5 bases, V lost 5 bases, and 11 bases had no gene match. Germline loops: CDR1 MNHEY, CDR2 SMNVEV (reference sequence).

The V gene is TRBV5-6, the J gene TRBJ2-3; D is tentatively TRBD1 or TRBD2 (5 bases each). Trimming took off 5 bases at V and 5 bases at J, with 15 bases between the two ends. Germline CDR1 is SGHDT and CDR2 is YYEEEE. The length of the CDR3 is 14 residues. CDR3 loop: CASRDGDLEDTQYF. The DNA for the CDR3 is TGTGCCAGCAGGGACGGGGACCTGGAAGATACGCAGTATTTT.

This chain links TRBV18 with TRBJ1-5; D might be TRBD1 (5 bases). The CDR3 is 18 residues long. Germline lookup yields CDR1 KGHSH and CDR2 LQKENI. Trimming shortened V by 4 bases and J by 4 bases, and 23 bases separated the two germline ends. In nucleotides, the CDR3 is TGTGCCAGCTCACGACTTTCTACGGGAGTGACAGCGAATCAGCCCCAGCATTTT. This translates into CASSRLSTGVTANQPQHF.

The CDR3 here is CASRSSSYQPQHF. The CDR3 region has the DNA TGTGCCAGCAGATCAAGTAGTTATCAGCCCCAGCATTTT. The chain couples TRBV6-5 to TRBJ1-5, with D unresolved. Looked up from germline, CDR1 is MNHEY and CDR2 is SVGAGI. Deletions cut 6 bases from V and 5 bases from J, with 11 bases between. The CDR3 has 13 amino acids.

The rearrangement uses TRBV18 and TRBJ1-1; a weak D match, TRBD1 (6 bases). Between the trimmed V and J ends, which lost 4 bases and 7 bases, there was a span of 13 bases. There are 13 residues in the CDR3. CDR1 and CDR2 from the germline V gene are KGHSH and LQKENI. In DNA, the CDR3 is TGTGCCAGCTCACTACAGGGTGGGGTTGAAGCTTTCTTT. Translation gives CASSLQGGVEAFF.